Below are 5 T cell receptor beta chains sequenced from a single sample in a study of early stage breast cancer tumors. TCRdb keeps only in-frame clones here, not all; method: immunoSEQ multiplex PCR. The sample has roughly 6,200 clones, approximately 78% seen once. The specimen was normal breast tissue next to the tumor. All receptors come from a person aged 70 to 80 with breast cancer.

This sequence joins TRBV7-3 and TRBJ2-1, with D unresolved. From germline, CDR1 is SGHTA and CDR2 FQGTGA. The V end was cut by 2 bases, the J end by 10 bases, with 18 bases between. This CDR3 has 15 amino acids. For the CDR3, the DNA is TGTGCCAGCAGCTTATTTGAAAGTCCGTCACTAGAGCAGTTCTTC. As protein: CASSLFESPSLEQFF.

The CDR3 region is CASSRGTGGYEQYF. In nucleotides, the CDR3 is TGCGCCAGCAGCCGCGGGACAGGGGGCTACGAGCAGTACTTC. The chain uses TRBV4-1 and TRBJ2-7; the match to TRBD1 covers 11 bases. Germline-derived CDR1 and CDR2 are MGHRA and YSYEKL. The length of the CDR3 is 14 residues. Trimming took 4 bases from V and 3 from J; bases not matched to a gene: 2.

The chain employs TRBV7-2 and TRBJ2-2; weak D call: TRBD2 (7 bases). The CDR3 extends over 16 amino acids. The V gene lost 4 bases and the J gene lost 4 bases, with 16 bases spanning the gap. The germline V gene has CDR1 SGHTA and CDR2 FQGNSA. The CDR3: CASSSWGRGGTGELFF. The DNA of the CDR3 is TGTGCCAGCAGCTCTTGGGGTAGGGGGGGCACCGGGGAGCTGTTTTTT.

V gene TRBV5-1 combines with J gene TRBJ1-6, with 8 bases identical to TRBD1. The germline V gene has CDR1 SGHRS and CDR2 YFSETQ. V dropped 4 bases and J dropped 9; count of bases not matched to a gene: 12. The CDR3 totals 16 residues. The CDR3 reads CASSPLRQGNSSPLHF. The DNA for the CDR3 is TGCGCCAGCAGCCCACTCAGACAGGGGAATAGTTCACCCCTCCACTTT.

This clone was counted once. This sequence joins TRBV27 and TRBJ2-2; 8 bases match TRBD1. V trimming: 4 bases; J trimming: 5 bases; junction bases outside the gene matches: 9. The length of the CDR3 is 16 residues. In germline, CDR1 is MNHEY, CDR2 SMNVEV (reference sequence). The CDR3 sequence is CASSSRGQGRTGELFF. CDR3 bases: TGTGCCAGCAGTTCAAGAGGACAGGGAAGGACCGGGGAGCTGTTTTTT.